The clone carrying this T cell receptor beta chain turned up a few times. Its antigen remains unidentified. The sample is drawn from a study of CD8+ T cells in alopecia areata. This CDR3 has 12 residues. Study observations and caveats: The study found higher clonality in lesional than normal scalp, especially in alopecia totalis/universalis. Between patients, shared TCR sequences were less clear than in mice. This was possibly due in part to HLA diversity in the patient population.

After isolation, RNA underwent reverse transcription to generate cDNA as the sequencing template. This table comes from immunoSEQ multiplex PCR, and its TCRdb copy is limited to in-frame clones, with some not included. The table has about 200,000 clones, roughly 50% seen once; the top ten hold around 5%. The sequenced sample was CD8+ T cells sorted from blood. This chain links TRBV21-1 with TRBJ2-7; the listed D gene, TRBD2, was not tested against the DNA. TRBV21-1 counts as a pseudogene. This clonotype was sampled from a human donor in good health. CDR3 in DNA: TGTGCCAGCGCCAGGTCGGGGTGCGAGCAGTACTTC. It translates to CASARSGCEQYF.